The 20 T cell receptor beta chains below come from one sample, sequenced in a study of neoadjuvant anti-PD-1 for oral cavity cancer. TCRdb keeps only in-frame clones here, not all; method: immunoSEQ multiplex PCR. The profile covers 15,000 or so clones, with 50% to 65% appearing a single time and roughly 2.6% taken by the ten largest. Sequences were derived from PBMCs, sampled before nivolumab (anti-PD-1) treatment. All receptors derive from a person between 40 and 85 years old with oral cavity squamous cell carcinoma.

This clone was detected only a few times. The chain employs TRBV11-1 and TRBJ1-2, with 8 bases lining up with TRBD1. J gave up 7 bases and V 2 bases, and 3 bases lay outside the gene matches. Germline V gene lookup returns CDR1 SGHAT and CDR2 FQDESV (reference sequence). The CDR3 runs to 13 residues. The CDR3 is CASSLRQGSGYTF. Written as DNA, the CDR3 is TGTGCCAGCAGCTTACGACAGGGGAGTGGCTACACCTTC.

This clone was recorded a few times. The chain employs TRBV5-1 and TRBJ2-7, with TRBD1 matching over 9 bases. The CDR3 length is 15 residues. CDR1 and CDR2 from the germline V gene are SGHRS and YFSETQ. V shed 3 bases, J shed 1 base, and the junction held 5 bases outside the gene matches. CDR3 sequence: CASSWGGQGSYEQYF. The CDR3 region has the DNA TGCGCCAGCAGCTGGGGGGGACAGGGATCCTACGAGCAGTACTTC.

In this sample, this clone turned up once. The chain couples TRBV30 to TRBJ1-1, with D tentatively TRBD1 (5 bases). Trimming removed 8 bases from V and 0 bases from J, with 19 bases in between. Germline assignment: CDR1 GTSNPN and CDR2 SVGIG (reference sequence). There are 15 residues in the CDR3. The CDR3 coding sequence is TGTGCCCTCGGAGACAGTTCCAGCATGAACACTGAAGCTTTCTTT. The encoded protein is CALGDSSSMNTEAFF.

This clone was counted between two and nine times. The genes are TRBV19 and TRBJ2-2, with 8 bases lining up with TRBD1. The germline V gene has CDR1 LNHDA and CDR2 SQIVND (reference sequence). Trimming cost V 2 bases and J 2 bases; bases outside gene matches: 16. The length of the CDR3 is 20 residues. The chain's CDR3 is CASSITGLGQGHSNTGELFF. Here the CDR3 DNA reads TGTGCCAGTAGTATAACGGGCCTCGGACAGGGACACTCCAACACCGGGGAGCTGTTTTTT.

The V and J genes are TRBV5-1 and TRBJ1-4; possibly TRBD1 for D (6 bases). The CDR3 spans 15 residues. V shed 4 bases and J shed 4 bases, with 14 bases lying between them. Germline loops: CDR1 SGHRS, CDR2 YFSETQ. The CDR3: CASSRTGPNNEKLFF. CDR3 coding DNA: TGCGCCAGCAGCCGAACAGGGCCCAATAATGAAAAACTGTTTTTT.

V gene TRBV6-6 combines with J gene TRBJ1-4, with D unclear. Germline assignment: CDR1 MNHNY and CDR2 SVGAGI (reference sequence). The CDR3 is 16 residues long. Trimming stripped 6 bases from V and 3 bases from J, with 17 bases between. CDR3 nucleotides: TGTGCCAGCAGCCCCGTTCGGGAGGCTCCTAATGAAAAACTGTTTTTT. Translating it yields CASSPVREAPNEKLFF.

CDR3 in amino acids: CASPPTGFHTEAFF. The CDR3 DNA reads as TGTGCCAGCCCTCCTACGGGGTTCCACACTGAAGCTTTCTTT. V usage is TRBV28 and J usage is TRBJ1-1, with no clear D. The CDR3 loop spans 14 amino acids. Trimming shortened V by 8 bases and J by 3 bases, and 16 bases separated the two germline ends. Germline-derived CDR1 and CDR2 are MDHEN and SYDVKM. Looking up the rest from reference TRBV28 and TRBJ1-1 gives the full variable domain: DVKVTQSSRYLVKRTGEKVFLECVQDMDHENMFWYRQDPGLGLRLIYFSYDVKMKEKGDIPEGYSVSREKKERFSLILESASTNQTSMYLCASPPTGFHTEAFFGQGTRLTVV.

This clone has more than one count but fewer than ten. The chain couples TRBV28 to TRBJ1-5, with D possibly TRBD1 on 5 matching bases. The CDR3 is 16 amino acids. The V gene's germline CDR1 is MDHEN and CDR2 SYDVKM. V was cut by 0 bases and J by 6 bases, with 15 bases left in between. CDR3 coding DNA: TGTGCCAGCAGTTTATGGGGGGACTCTTCAATTCAGCCCCAGCATTTT. The encoded protein is CASSLWGDSSIQPQHF.

The chain combines TRBV2 with TRBJ2-4; TRBD1 matches at 8 bases. Trimming took 7 bases from V and 8 from J; bases not matched to a gene: 10. The CDR3 length is 14 residues. Germline-derived CDR1 and CDR2 are SNHLY and FYNNEI. CDR3 loop: CASNSQGAMDIQYF. DNA for the CDR3: TGTGCCAGCAATTCCCAGGGGGCGATGGACATTCAGTACTTC. Combining the CDR3 with reference TRBV2 and TRBJ2-4 gives the whole variable domain EPEVTQTPSHQVTQMGQEVILRCVPISNHLYFYWYRQILGQKVEFLVSFYNNEISEKSEIFDDQFSVERPDGSNFTLKIRSTKLEDSAMYFCASNSQGAMDIQYFGAGTRLSVL.

The chain joins TRBV7-3 to TRBJ2-2; 7 bases are shared with TRBD2. The germline V gene has CDR1 SGHTA and CDR2 FQGTGA. J gave up 5 bases and V 5 bases, and 11 bases lay outside the gene matches. CDR3 size: 16 residues. CDR3 sequence: CASSPVGRAGTGELFF. The CDR3 nucleotides read TGTGCCAGCAGCCCGGTGGGGAGGGCGGGGACCGGGGAGCTGTTTTTT.

This clone was detected only a few times. The J gene is TRBJ1-1, the V gene TRBV28, with D maybe TRBD1 (5 bases). This CDR3 contains 14 residues. Trimming took 3 bases from V and 7 from J, leaving 15 bases between them. Germline V lookup: CDR1 MDHEN, CDR2 SYDVKM. The DNA for the CDR3 is TGTGCCAGCAGTTTCGACGCCGGGACTGATGAAGCTTTCTTT. Protein: CASSFDAGTDEAFF. Together with reference TRBV28 and TRBJ1-1, the CDR3 gives the full variable domain: DVKVTQSSRYLVKRTGEKVFLECVQDMDHENMFWYRQDPGLGLRLIYFSYDVKMKEKGDIPEGYSVSREKKERFSLILESASTNQTSMYLCASSFDAGTDEAFFGQGTRLTVV.

The V gene is TRBV6-1, the J gene TRBJ2-1, with D possibly being TRBD2 (6 bases). The CDR3 spans 15 residues. CDR1 and CDR2 (germline): MNHNS, SASEGT. Trimming removed 5 bases at V and 6 bases at J, with 17 bases between. The CDR3 spells CASSSVGSGINEQFF. In DNA form, the CDR3 reads TGTGCCAGCAGTTCAGTCGGGAGTGGGATCAATGAGCAGTTCTTC.

The J gene is TRBJ2-1, the V gene TRBV25-1; TRBD2 aligns across 7 bases. CDR1 is MGHDK, CDR2 SYGVNS, per germline. The CDR3 has 16 amino acids. Unmatched junction bases numbered 11, after V lost 5 bases and J lost 4 bases. This CDR3 is CASSRLGGKNYNEQFF. As DNA, the CDR3 is TGTGCCAGCAGTAGACTGGGGGGGAAAAATTACAATGAGCAGTTCTTC.

The chain combines TRBV7-9 with TRBJ2-7; no firm D call. Looked up from germline, CDR1 is SEHNR and CDR2 is FQNEAQ (reference sequence). The CDR3 has 13 amino acids. Trimming shortened V by 1 base and J by 5 bases, and 9 bases separated the two germline ends. This CDR3 is CASSLGFINEQYF. For the CDR3, the DNA is TGTGCCAGCAGCTTAGGTTTCATCAACGAGCAGTACTTC.

The genes are TRBV29-1 and TRBJ2-5, with 8 bases matching TRBD1. Germline CDR1 SQVTM, CDR2 ANQGSEA. V was clipped by 1 base and J by 4 bases; unmatched bases: 2. The CDR3 is made up of 13 amino acids. Here the CDR3 reads CSVEAGGRETQYF. Written as DNA, the CDR3 is TGCAGCGTTGAAGCAGGGGGCAGAGAGACCCAGTACTTC.

V is TRBV10-3 and J is TRBJ1-1; a weak D match, TRBD1 (6 bases). Trimming pared 4 bases from V and 5 bases from J, leaving 14 bases between. In germline, CDR1 is ENHRY, CDR2 SYGVKD. The CDR3 sequence is 14 residues long. The CDR3 sequence is CAISARQEGTEAFF. The CDR3 nucleotides are TGTGCCATCAGTGCCCGACAGGAAGGAACTGAAGCTTTCTTT.

The chain couples TRBV2 to TRBJ2-3, with 10 bases aligning to TRBD2. The V segment lost 6 bases and the J segment 9 bases; nucleotides outside the gene matches: 3. Germline lookup yields CDR1 SNHLY and CDR2 FYNNEI. The CDR3 is 12 residues long. The CDR3 is CASRGTSDTQYF. Written as DNA, the CDR3 is TGTGCCAGCAGAGGGACTAGCGACACGCAGTATTTT.

This clone has more than one count but fewer than ten. The DNA of the CDR3 is TGCGCCAGCAGCTTCCGGGACTACCAAGAGACCCAGTACTTC. It codes for CASSFRDYQETQYF. V is TRBV5-1 and J is TRBJ2-5; maybe TRBD2 (6 bases). The CDR3 totals 14 residues. V was trimmed by 2 bases and J by 0 bases, leaving 8 bases between them. CDR1 is SGHRS, CDR2 YFSETQ, per germline.

The genes are TRBV29-1 and TRBJ2-7; D remains ambiguous. Germline values: CDR1 SQVTM, CDR2 ANQGSEA. CDR3 size: 14 residues. The V end was cut by 4 bases, the J end by 7 bases, with 20 bases between. The chain's CDR3 is CSVGGEGPLREQYF. The DNA for the CDR3 is TGCAGCGTTGGAGGTGAAGGACCACTACGAGAGCAGTACTTC.

The V and J genes are TRBV5-5 and TRBJ1-2; D is unresolved. The germline CDR1 and CDR2 sequences are SGHKS and YYEKEE (reference sequence). V lost 0 bases, J lost 1 base, and 16 bases lay in between. The CDR3 spans 17 residues. The CDR3 DNA reads TGTGCCAGCAGCTTGGAGGGAACCCTAGGCGGTAACTATGGCTACACCTTC. Translating it yields CASSLEGTLGGNYGYTF.